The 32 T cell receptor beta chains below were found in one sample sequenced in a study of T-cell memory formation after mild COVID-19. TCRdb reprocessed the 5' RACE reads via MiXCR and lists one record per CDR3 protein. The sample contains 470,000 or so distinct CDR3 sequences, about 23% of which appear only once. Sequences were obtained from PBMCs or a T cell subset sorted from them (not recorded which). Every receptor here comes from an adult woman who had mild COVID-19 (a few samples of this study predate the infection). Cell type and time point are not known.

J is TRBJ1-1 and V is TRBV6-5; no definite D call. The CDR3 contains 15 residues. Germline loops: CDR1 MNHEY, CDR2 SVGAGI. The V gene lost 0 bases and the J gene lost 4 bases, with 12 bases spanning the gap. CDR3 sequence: CASSYSNRGITEAFF. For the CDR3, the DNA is TGTGCCAGCAGTTACTCTAACAGAGGTATCACTGAAGCTTTCTTT.

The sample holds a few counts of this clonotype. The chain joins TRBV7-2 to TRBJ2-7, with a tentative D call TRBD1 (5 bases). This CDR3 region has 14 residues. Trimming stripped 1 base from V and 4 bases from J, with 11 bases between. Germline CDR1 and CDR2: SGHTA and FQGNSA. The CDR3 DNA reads TGTGCCAGCAGCTTAGGTCAGGGAAGGTACGAGCAGTACTTC. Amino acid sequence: CASSLGQGRYEQYF.

The CDR3 protein is CASSLWRDGGGAKDTQYF. CDR3 sequence (DNA): TGTGCCAGCAGCCTCTGGCGCGACGGCGGGGGGGCGAAAGATACGCAGTATTTT. The chain recombines TRBV5-6 with TRBJ2-3; 9 nucleotides agree with TRBD2. V shed 4 bases, J shed 5 bases, and the junction held 17 bases outside the gene matches. The CDR3 has 18 amino acids. Germline assignment: CDR1 SGHDT and CDR2 YYEEEE.

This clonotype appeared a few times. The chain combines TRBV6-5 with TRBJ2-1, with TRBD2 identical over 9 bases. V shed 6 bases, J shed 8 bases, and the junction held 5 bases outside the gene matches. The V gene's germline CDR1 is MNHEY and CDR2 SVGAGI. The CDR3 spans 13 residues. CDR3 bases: TGTGCCAGCAGAGATAGCGGGAGAGATGAGCAGTTCTTC. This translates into CASRDSGRDEQFF.

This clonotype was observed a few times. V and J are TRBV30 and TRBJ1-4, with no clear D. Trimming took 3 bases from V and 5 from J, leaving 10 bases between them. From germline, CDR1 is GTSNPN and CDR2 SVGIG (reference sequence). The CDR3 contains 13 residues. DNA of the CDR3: TGTGCCTGGAGCACGGGAATGAATGAAAAACTGTTTTTT. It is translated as CAWSTGMNEKLFF.

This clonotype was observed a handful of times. The CDR3 DNA reads TGCGCCAGCAGCCAAGATTTGGAGTACCAAGAGACCCAGTACTTC. This encodes CASSQDLEYQETQYF. This rearrangement joins TRBV4-1 to TRBJ2-5; D is ambiguous. V dropped 0 bases and J dropped 0 bases, with 8 bases sitting between them. The germline gives CDR1 MGHRA, CDR2 YSYEKL. This CDR3 spans 15 amino acids.

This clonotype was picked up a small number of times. CDR3 DNA: TGCAGTGCTAGAGACCCACTAGCGGGGGAGATTAGCTCCTACGAGCAGTACTTC. Residues: CSARDPLAGEISSYEQYF. V and J are TRBV20-1 and TRBJ2-7, with 11 bases identical to TRBD2. Losses at the gene ends were 0 bases for V and 0 bases for J; bases not matched to a gene: 10. The germline V gene has CDR1 DFQATT and CDR2 SNEGSKA (reference sequence). The CDR3 totals 18 residues.

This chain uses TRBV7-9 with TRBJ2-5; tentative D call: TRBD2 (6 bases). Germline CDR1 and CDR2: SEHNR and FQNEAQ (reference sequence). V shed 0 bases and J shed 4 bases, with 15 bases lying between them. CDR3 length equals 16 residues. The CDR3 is CASSLALPGERETQYF. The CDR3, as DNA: TGTGCCAGCAGCTTAGCCCTACCGGGAGAAAGAGAGACCCAGTACTTC.

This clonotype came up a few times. CDR3 nucleotide sequence: TGTGCCACCAGTGACCTACCGGGTGAAGCTTTCTTT. Translating gives CATSDLPGEAFF. The chain links TRBV24-1 to TRBJ1-1, with D hard to call. The CDR3 spans 12 residues. CDR1 is KGHDR and CDR2 is SFDVKD in the germline V gene. Between the trimmed V and J ends, which lost 4 bases and 7 bases, there was a span of 9 bases.

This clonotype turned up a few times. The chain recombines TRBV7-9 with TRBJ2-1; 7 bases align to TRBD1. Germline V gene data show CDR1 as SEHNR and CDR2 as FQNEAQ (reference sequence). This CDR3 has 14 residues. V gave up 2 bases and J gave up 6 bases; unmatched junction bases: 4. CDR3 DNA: TGTGCCAGCAGCTTAAGGGGACAGCGCAATGAGCAGTTCTTC. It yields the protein CASSLRGQRNEQFF.

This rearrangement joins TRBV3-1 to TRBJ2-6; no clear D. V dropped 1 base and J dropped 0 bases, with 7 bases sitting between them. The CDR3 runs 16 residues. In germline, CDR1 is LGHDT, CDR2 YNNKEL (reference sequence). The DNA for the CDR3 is TGTGCCAGCAGCCAAGCTTGGGGCTCTGGGGCCAACGTCCTGACTTTC. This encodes CASSQAWGSGANVLTF.

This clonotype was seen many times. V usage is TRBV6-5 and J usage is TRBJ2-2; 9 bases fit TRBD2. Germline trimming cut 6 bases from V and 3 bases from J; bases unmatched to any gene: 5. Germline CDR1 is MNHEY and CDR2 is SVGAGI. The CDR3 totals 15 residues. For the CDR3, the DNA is TGTGCCAGCAGCATTAGCGGGAGCGACACCGGGGAGCTGTTTTTT. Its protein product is CASSISGSDTGELFF.

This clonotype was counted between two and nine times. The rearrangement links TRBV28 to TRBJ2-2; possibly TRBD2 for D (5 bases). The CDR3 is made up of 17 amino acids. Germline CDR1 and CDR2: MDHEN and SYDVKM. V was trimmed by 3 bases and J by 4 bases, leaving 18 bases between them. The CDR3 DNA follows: TGTGCCAGCAGTTTTACCCCCCCAGGACTGTTCACCGGGGAGCTGTTTTTT. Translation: CASSFTPPGLFTGELFF.

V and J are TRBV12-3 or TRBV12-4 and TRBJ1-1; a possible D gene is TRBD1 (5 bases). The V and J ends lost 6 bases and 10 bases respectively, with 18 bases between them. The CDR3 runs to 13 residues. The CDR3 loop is CASSPTRGNRAFF. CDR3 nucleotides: TGTGCCAGCAGCCCCACGCGGGGGAATCGAGCTTTCTTT.

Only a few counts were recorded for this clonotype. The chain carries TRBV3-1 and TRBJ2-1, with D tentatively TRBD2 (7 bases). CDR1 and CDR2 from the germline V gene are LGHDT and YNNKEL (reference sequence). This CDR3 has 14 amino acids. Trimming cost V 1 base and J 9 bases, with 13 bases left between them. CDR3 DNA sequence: TGTGCCAGCAGCCAAGCAGGGGCTAGCGGTGAGCAGTTCTTC. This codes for CASSQAGASGEQFF.

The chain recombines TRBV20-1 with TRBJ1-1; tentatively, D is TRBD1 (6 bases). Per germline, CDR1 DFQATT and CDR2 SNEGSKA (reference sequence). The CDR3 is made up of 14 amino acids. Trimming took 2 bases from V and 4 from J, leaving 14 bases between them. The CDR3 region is CSARIGQSRTEAFF. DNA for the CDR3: TGCAGTGCTAGAATCGGACAGTCTCGCACTGAAGCTTTCTTT.

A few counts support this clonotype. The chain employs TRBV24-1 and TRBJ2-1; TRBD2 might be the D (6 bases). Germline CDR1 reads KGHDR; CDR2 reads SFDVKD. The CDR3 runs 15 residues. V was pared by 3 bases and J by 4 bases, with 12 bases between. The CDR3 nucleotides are TGTGCCACCAGTGATCCGGGACTCCCATACAATGAGCAGTTCTTC. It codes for CATSDPGLPYNEQFF.

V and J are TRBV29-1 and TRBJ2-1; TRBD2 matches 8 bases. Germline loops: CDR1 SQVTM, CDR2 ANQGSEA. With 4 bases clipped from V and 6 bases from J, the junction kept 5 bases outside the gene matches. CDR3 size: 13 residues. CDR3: CSVAREGLNEQFF. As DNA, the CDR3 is TGCAGCGTTGCCCGGGAGGGACTCAATGAGCAGTTCTTC.

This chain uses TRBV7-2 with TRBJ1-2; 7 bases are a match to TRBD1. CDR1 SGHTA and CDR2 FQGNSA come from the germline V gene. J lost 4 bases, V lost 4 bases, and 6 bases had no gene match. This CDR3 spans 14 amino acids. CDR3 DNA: TGTGCCAGCAGCTACAGGGGCGGCGGCTATGGCTACACCTTC. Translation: CASSYRGGGYGYTF.

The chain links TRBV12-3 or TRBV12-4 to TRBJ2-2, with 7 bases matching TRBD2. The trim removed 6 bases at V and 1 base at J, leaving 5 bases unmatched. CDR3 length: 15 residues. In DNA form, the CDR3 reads TGTGCCAGCAGACGGGCTAGCGGGAACACCGGGGAGCTGTTTTTT. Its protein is CASRRASGNTGELFF.

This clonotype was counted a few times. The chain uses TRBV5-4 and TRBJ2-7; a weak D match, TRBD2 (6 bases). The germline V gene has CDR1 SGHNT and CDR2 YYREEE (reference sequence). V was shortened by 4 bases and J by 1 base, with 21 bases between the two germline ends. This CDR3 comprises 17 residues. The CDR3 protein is CASSGPIRTTISYEQYF. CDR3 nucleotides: TGTGCCAGCAGCGGGCCGATACGGACTACCATATCCTACGAGCAGTACTTC.

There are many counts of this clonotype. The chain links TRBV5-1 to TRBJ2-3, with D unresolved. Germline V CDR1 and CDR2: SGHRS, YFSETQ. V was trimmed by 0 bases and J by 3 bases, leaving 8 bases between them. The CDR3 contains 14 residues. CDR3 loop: CASSLGIVTDTQYF. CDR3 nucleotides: TGCGCCAGCAGCTTGGGAATAGTAACAGATACGCAGTATTTT.

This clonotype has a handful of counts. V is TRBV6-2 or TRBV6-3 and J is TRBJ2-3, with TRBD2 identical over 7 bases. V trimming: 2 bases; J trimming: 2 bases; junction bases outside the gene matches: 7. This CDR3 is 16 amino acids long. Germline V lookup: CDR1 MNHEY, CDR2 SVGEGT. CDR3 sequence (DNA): TGTGCCAGCAGTTACGTGGAACGGGGGGACACAGATACGCAGTATTTT. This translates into CASSYVERGDTDTQYF.

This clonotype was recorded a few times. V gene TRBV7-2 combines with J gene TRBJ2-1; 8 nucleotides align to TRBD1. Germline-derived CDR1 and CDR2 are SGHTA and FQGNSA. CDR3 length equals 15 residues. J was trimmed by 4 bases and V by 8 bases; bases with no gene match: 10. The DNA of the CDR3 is TGTGCCAGCGGAACCCCGGGACAGGCTTACAATGAGCAGTTCTTC. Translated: CASGTPGQAYNEQFF.

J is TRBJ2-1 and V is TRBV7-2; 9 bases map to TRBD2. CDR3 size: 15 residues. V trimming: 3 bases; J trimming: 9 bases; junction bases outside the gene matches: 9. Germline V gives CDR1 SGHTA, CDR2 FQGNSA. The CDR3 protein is CASSFGREGFGEQFF. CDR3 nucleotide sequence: TGTGCCAGCAGCTTCGGGCGGGAGGGTTTCGGTGAGCAGTTCTTC.

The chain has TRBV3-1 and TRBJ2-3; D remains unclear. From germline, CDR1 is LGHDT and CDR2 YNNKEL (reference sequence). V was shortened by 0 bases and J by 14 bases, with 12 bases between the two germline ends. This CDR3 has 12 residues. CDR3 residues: CASSQDRSKSYF. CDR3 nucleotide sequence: TGTGCCAGCAGCCAAGATCGTAGCAAGTCGTATTTT.

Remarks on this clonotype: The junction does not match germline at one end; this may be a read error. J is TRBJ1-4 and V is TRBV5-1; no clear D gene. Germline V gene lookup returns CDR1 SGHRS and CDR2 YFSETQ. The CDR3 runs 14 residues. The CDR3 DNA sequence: TGCGCCAGCAGCCCCCAGGCCGTAAATGAAAAGCTGTTTTTT. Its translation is CASSPQAVNEKLFF. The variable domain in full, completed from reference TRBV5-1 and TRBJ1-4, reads KAGVTQTPRYLIKTRGQQVTLSCSPISGHRSVSWYQQTPGQGLQFLFEYFSETQRNKGNFPGRFSGRQFSNSRSEMNVSTLELGDSALYLCASSPQAVNEKLFFGSGTQLSVL.

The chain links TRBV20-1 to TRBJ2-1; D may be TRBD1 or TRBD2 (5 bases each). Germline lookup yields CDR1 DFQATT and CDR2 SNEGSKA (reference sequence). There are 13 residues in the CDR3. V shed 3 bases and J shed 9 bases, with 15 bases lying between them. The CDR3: CSARGPRPGEQFF. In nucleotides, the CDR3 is TGCAGTGCTAGGGGACCCAGACCCGGTGAGCAGTTCTTC.

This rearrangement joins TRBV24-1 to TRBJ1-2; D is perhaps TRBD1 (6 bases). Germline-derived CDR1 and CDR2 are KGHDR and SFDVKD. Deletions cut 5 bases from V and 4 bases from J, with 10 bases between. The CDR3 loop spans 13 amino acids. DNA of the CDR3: TGTGCCACCAGTGTTTCCAGGGGCTATGGCTACACCTTC. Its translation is CATSVSRGYGYTF.

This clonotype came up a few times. The DNA of the CDR3 is TGTGCCAGCAGTTACCACCCACTAGCGGACAATGAGCAGTTCTTC. This translates into CASSYHPLADNEQFF. The V and J genes are TRBV6-6 and TRBJ2-1; 8 bases line up with TRBD2. The germline V gene encodes CDR1 MNHNY and CDR2 SVGAGI (reference sequence). CDR3 size: 15 residues. J gave up 5 bases and V 2 bases, and 5 bases lay outside the gene matches.

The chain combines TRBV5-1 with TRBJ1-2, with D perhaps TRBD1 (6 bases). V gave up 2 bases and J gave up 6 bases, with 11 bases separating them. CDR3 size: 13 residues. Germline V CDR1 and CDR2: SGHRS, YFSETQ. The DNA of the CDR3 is TGCGCCAGCAGCTTTACTACAGGGAATGGCTACACCTTC. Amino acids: CASSFTTGNGYTF.

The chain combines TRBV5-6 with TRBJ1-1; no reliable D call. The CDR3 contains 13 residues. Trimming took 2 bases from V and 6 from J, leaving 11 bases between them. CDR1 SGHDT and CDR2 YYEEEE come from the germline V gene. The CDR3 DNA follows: TGTGCCAGCAGCTTCCCCGACGGCGCTGAAGCTTTCTTT. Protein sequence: CASSFPDGAEAFF. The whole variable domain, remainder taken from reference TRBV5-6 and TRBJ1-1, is DAGVTQSPTHLIKTRGQQVTLRCSPKSGHDTVSWYQQALGQGPQFIFQYYEEEERQRGNFPDRFSGHQFPNYSSELNVNALLLGDSALYLCASSFPDGAEAFFGQGTRLTVV.